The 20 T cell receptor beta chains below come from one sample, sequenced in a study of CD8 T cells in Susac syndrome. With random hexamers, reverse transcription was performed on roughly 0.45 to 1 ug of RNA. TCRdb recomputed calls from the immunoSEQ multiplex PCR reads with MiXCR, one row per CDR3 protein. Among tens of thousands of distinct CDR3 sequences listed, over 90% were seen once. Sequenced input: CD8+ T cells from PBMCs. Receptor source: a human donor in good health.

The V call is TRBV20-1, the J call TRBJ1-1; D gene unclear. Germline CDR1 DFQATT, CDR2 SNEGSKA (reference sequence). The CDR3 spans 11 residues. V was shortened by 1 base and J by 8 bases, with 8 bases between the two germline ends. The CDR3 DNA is TGCAGTGCTAGAGGACTGAGGGAAGCTTTCTTT. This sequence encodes CSARGLREAFF.

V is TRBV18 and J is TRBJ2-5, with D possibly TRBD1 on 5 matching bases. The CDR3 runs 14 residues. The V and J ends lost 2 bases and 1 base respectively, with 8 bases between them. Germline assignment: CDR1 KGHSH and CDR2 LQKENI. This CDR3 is CASSPWTTQETQYF. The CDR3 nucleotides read TGTGCCAGCTCACCATGGACAACCCAAGAGACCCAGTACTTC.

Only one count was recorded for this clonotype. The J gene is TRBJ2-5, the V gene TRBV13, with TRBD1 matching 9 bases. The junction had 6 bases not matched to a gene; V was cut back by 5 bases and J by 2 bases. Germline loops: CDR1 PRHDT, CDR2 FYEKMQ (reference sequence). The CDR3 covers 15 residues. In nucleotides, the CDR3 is TGTGCCAGCAGCAGACGGGACAGGGAACAAGAGACCCAGTACTTC. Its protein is CASSRRDREQETQYF. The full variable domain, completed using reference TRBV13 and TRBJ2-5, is AAGVIQSPRHLIKEKRETATLKCYPIPRHDTVYWYQQGPGQDPQFLISFYEKMQSDKGSIPDRFSAQQFSDYHSELNMSSLELGDSALYFCASSRRDREQETQYFGPGTRLLVL.

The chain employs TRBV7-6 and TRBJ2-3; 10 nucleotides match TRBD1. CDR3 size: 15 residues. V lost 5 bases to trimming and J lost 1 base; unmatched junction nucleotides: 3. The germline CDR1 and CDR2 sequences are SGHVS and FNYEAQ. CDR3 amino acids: CASSPGTGGTDTQYF. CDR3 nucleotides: TGTGCCAGCAGCCCCGGGACAGGGGGCACAGATACGCAGTATTTT.

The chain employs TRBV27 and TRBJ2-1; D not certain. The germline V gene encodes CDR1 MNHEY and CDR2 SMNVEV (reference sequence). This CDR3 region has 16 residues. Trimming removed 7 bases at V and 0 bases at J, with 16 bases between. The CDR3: CASTSSGGSSYNEQFF. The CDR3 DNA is TGTGCCAGCACTTCCTCGGGCGGCAGCTCCTACAATGAGCAGTTCTTC.

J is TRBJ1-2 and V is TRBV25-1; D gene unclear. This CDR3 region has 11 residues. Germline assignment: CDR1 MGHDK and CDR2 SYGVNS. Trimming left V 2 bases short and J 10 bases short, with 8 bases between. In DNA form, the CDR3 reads TGTGCCAGCAGTGAAGTCAGTTACTACACCTTC. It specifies CASSEVSYYTF.

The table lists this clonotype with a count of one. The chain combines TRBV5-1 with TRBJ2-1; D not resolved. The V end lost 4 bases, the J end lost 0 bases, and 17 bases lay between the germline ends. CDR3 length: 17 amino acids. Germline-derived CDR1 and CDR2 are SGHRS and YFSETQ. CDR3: CASSPRAPKISYNEQFF. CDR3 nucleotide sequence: TGCGCCAGCAGCCCCCGAGCCCCAAAAATCTCCTACAATGAGCAGTTCTTC.

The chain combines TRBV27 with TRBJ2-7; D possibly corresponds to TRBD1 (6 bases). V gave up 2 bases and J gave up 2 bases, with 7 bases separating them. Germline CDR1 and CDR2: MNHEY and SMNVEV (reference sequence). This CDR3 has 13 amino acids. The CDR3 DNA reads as TGTGCCAGCAGTTTAGGGACAACCTACGAGCAGTACTTC. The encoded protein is CASSLGTTYEQYF.

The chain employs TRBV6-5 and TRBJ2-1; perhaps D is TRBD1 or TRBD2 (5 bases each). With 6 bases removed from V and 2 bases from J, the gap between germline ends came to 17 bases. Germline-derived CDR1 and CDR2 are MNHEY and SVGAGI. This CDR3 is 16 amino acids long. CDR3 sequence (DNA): TGTGCCAGCAGATATTCGATTGGGGGAGCCTACAATGAGCAGTTCTTC. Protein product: CASRYSIGGAYNEQFF.

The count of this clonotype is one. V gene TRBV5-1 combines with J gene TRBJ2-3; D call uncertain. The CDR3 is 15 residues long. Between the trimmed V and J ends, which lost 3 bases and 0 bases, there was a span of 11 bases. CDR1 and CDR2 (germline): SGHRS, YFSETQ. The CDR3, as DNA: TGCGCCAGCAGCTACGTCCCCGACAGCACAGATACGCAGTATTTT. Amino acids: CASSYVPDSTDTQYF.

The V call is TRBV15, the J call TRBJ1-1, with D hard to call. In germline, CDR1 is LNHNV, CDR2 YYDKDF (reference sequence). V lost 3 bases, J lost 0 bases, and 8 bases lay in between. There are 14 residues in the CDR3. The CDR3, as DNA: TGTGCCACCAGCAGGGACGGGATGAACACTGAAGCTTTCTTT. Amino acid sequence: CATSRDGMNTEAFF.

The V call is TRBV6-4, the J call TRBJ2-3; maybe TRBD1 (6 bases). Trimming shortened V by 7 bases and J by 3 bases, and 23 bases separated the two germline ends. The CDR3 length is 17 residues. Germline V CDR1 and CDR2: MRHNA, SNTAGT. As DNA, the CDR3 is TGTGCCAGCACCCACGGGTGTGACAGGCACTCTACAGATACGCAGTATTTT. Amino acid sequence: CASTHGCDRHSTDTQYF.

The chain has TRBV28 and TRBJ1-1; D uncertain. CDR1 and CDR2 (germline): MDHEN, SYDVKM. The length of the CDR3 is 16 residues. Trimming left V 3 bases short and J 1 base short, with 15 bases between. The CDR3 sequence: CASSLPTGRPNTEAFF. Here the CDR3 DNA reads TGTGCCAGCAGTTTGCCGACCGGACGGCCGAACACTGAAGCTTTCTTT. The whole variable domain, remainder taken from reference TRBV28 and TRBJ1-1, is DVKVTQSSRYLVKRTGEKVFLECVQDMDHENMFWYRQDPGLGLRLIYFSYDVKMKEKGDIPEGYSVSREKKERFSLILESASTNQTSMYLCASSLPTGRPNTEAFFGQGTRLTVV.

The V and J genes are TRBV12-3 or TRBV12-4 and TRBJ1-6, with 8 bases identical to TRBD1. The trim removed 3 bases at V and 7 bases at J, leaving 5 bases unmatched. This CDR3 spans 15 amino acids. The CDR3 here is CASSLAYRGNSPLHF. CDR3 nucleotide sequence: TGTGCCAGCAGTTTGGCCTACAGGGGGAATTCACCCCTCCACTTT.

CDR3 sequence: CASSYSYRKESYEQYF. The CDR3 DNA follows: TGTGCCAGCAGTTACTCTTATAGGAAGGAGTCCTACGAGCAGTACTTC. The J gene is TRBJ2-7, the V gene TRBV6-5, with D hard to call. Per germline, CDR1 MNHEY and CDR2 SVGAGI. V shed 0 bases and J shed 1 base, with 13 bases lying between them. The CDR3 has 16 residues.

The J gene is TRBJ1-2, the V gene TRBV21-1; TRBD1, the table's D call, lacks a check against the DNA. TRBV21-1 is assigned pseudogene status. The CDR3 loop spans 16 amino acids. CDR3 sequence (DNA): TGTGCCAGCAGCAACGGGCTCTTTAGAGGGGAGCATGGCTACACCTTC. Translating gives CASSNGLFRGEHGYTF.

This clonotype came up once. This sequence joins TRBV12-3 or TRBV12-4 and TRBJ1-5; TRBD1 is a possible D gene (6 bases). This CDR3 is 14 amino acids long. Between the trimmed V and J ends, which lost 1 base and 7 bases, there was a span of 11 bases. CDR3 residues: CASSLGDMRQPQHF. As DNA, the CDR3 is TGTGCCAGCAGTTTAGGGGACATGCGACAGCCCCAGCATTTT.

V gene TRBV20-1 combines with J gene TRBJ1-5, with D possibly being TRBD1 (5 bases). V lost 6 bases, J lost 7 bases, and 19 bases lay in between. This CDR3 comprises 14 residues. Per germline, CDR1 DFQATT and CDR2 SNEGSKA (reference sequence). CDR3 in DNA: TGCAGTGCCTACCCAAGCGAGGGGAACCAGCCCCAGCATTTT. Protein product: CSAYPSEGNQPQHF.

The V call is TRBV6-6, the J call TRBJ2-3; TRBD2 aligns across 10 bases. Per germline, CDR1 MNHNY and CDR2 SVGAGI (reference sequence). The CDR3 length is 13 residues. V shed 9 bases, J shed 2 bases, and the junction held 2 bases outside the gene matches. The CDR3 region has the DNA TGTGCCAGGAGCGGGGGGGCCACAGATACGCAGTATTTT. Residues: CARSGGATDTQYF.

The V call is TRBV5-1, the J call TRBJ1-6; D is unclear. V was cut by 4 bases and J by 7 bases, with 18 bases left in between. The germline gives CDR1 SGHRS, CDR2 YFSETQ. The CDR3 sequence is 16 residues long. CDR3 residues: CASSPSSTEQNSPLHF. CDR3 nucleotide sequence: TGCGCCAGCAGCCCCTCGTCCACCGAACAAAATTCACCCCTCCACTTT.